This T cell receptor beta chain appears in the sequencing data of a study of regulatory T cells in long-lasting Graves disease. Points from the study as a whole: Favoring TRBV28, TRBJ1-2 and TRBJ2-5 was a feature seen in persistent disease. Compared with new cases, persistent Graves' patients showed reduced TCR diversity.

This clonotype turned up a few times. Its matching antigen is unknown. Construction of the TCR beta libraries employed iRepertoire HTBI primers in conjunction with Arm-PCR of CDR3 regions. Each CDR3 protein gets one entry after TCRdb re-called the multiplex PCR reads with MiXCR. The table includes 350,000 to 500,000 distinct CDR3 sequences, 11% to 15% detected once. V lost 6 bases, J lost 5 bases, and 10 bases lay in between. CDR1 is MDHEN and CDR2 is SYDVKM in the germline V gene. This CDR3 comprises 12 residues. Documented time point: newly diagnosed GD, antithyroid drugs for less than 3 months. RNA isolated from PBMCs was used to make the TCR library. Staff drew roughly 9 milliliters of peripheral blood into EDTA tubes. The data were also submitted as part of a second study, on T cells in Graves' hyperthyroidism and ophthalmopathy.

Sample: peripheral blood mononuclear cells (PBMCs), taken at new diagnosis, from a patient treated with antithyroid drugs. The sequence came from a woman aged 50 to 60 with Graves disease. The chain joins TRBV28 to TRBJ2-5; D is uncertain. The CDR3 bases are TGTGCCAGCAGCCAAGAAAGGGAGACCCAGTACTTC. It translates to CASSQERETQYF.